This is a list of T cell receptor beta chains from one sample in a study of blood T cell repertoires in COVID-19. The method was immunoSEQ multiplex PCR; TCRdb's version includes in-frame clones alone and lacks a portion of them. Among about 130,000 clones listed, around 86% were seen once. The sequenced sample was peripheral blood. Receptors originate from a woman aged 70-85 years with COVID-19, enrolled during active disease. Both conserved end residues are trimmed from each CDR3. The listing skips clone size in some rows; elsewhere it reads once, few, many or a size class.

ASSESYGYEQY	NA	TRBV25-1
ASSVVGVPHSEQY	NA	TRBV9
ASSDSYGGVPLH	NA	TRBV6-4
ASRTWTGRRGANVLT	NA	TRBV28
ASSNGQSSTGELF	NA	TRBV3-1/TRBV3-2
ASSQGVETEAF	NA	TRBV9
ASSESGTRENTEAF	NA	TRBV25-1
ASSESGRFNYGYT	NA	TRBV10-2
ASSETYEQY	NA	TRBV25-1
ASSLGLTDTQY	NA	TRBV5-4
ASSSDSRHSNQPQH	NA	TRBV7-2
AISFNSDTGELF	NA	TRBV10-3
ASSLGQGRDTEAF	NA	TRBV18
ASSINRGQETQY	NA	TRBV19
ASSWPGTVNTEAF	NA	TRBV28
ASSPGDSSNQPQH	NA	TRBV7-9
ASSFKSVPQQF	NA	TRBV12-3/TRBV12-4
ASRGGTGYSPQY	NA	TRBV2
ASSLEEVYGYT	NA	TRBV5-6
ASYLLRQY	NA	TRBV7-2
ASSLSRGAYNEQF	NA	TRBV3-1/TRBV3-2
ASTRQVNQPQH	NA	TRBV6-5
ASSLAVAGGELF	NA	TRBV5-1
ASSQGRQYNYGYT	few	TRBV3-1/TRBV3-2
ASSQVQGNLAKNIQY	NA	TRBV4-1
AGRGRHSGNTIY	NA	TRBV6-4
ASSTGQGVEQY	NA	TRBV19
ASSSLLAGGRETQY	NA	TRBV7-9
ASSEWGGDYGYT	NA	TRBV25-1
ASSESPGVNQPQH	NA	TRBV6-1
ASSLWGGSSSYEQY	NA	TRBV28
ASSSPGQSTDTQY	NA	TRBV3-1/TRBV3-2
ASALSRDRGTGANVLT	NA	TRBV27
SVGTSGPLTYNEQF	NA	TRBV29-1
ASSQDSPTGGYGYT	NA	TRBV3-1/TRBV3-2
ASSLGGDTEAF	NA	TRBV5-1
ASSYPPGQGFQPQH	NA	TRBV6-6
ASSLGAQVLVSYEQF	NA	TRBV5-1
ASRRDSNEKLF	NA	TRBV6-5
ASSDVLRVGANVLT	NA	TRBV6-1
ASSQVGTNEQY	NA	TRBV3-1/TRBV3-2
ASSLQRTGGDYGYT	NA	TRBV5-1
ATSDPHGVTSGGPSTDTQY	NA	TRBV24-1
ASSQSGRETQY	NA	TRBV14
ASRANRLSGNTIY	NA	TRBV19
ASSVAMDEQY	NA	TRBV9
ASSPGLSSGNTIY	NA	TRBV28
ASNRGGEKLF	few	TRBV9
SASLTDYQETQY	NA	TRBV20-1
ASYKWDRRDGYT	NA	TRBV28
ASSLGGASAGAGNTIY	NA	TRBV28
AISETSGGFSSYEQY	NA	TRBV10-3
ASSESRTGGGTDTQY	NA	TRBV10-1
ASSPPPRNTGELF	NA	TRBV2
ASSQRGYTFAKNIQY	few	TRBV3-1/TRBV3-2